This T cell receptor beta chain was captured by sequencing in a study of cytotoxic CD8 clonotypes in ibrutinib-treated CLL. Only in-frame clones appear in the TCRdb table, and some are missing; sequencing was by immunoSEQ multiplex PCR. There are around 200,000 clones in the sample; just over 70% occur only once, and roughly 5.9% lies in the top ten. This clone came up once. Its matching antigen is unknown. Regarding the study as a whole: Under therapy, public clonotypes either contracted or stayed stable, and they were uncommon.

This CDR3 has 16 amino acids. Germline-derived CDR1 and CDR2 are SEHNR and FQNEAQ (reference sequence). With 4 bases removed from V and 2 bases from J, the gap between germline ends came to 15 bases. The sequencing used PBMCs, collected after 12 months of ibrutinib treatment. This TCR came from a human donor with chronic lymphocytic leukemia. The chain recombines TRBV7-9 with TRBJ1-5; D call uncertain. The CDR3 DNA follows: TGTGCCAGCAGCTCCCGGGCTTCTAAGGGCAATCAGCCCCAGCATTTT. Its translation is CASSSRASKGNQPQHF.